A single sample gave rise to the 19 T cell receptor beta chains below, sequenced in a study of T cells in Graves' hyperthyroidism and ophthalmopathy. Researchers took RNA transcripts and amplified the TCR beta CDR3 regions from them. A first-round RT-PCR of the TCR CDR3 used the HTBI primer set. TCRdb recomputed calls from the multiplex PCR reads with MiXCR, one row per CDR3 protein. The sample lists about 350,000 distinct CDR3 sequences; approximately 14% were seen once. Sequencing used blood. All receptors derive from a woman aged 40 to 50 with Graves' ophthalmopathy.

This clonotype was seen at least ten times. The V and J genes are TRBV28 and TRBJ2-7, with 10 nucleotides matching TRBD1. The CDR3 contains 14 residues. Germline loops: CDR1 MDHEN, CDR2 SYDVKM. The J segment lost 2 bases and the V segment lost 6 bases, leaving 4 bases of the junction unmatched. The DNA for the CDR3 is TGTGCCAGCAGCTTCGGGACAGGGGCCTACGAGCAGTACTTC. This codes for CASSFGTGAYEQYF. Complete variable domain (other parts from reference TRBV28 and TRBJ2-7): DVKVTQSSRYLVKRTGEKVFLECVQDMDHENMFWYRQDPGLGLRLIYFSYDVKMKEKGDIPEGYSVSREKKERFSLILESASTNQTSMYLCASSFGTGAYEQYFGPGTRLTVT.

This clonotype has at least ten counts. The chain recombines TRBV29-1 with TRBJ2-7, with 12 bases lining up with TRBD2. CDR3 length equals 13 residues. Germline trimming cut 5 bases from V and 9 bases from J; bases unmatched to any gene: 8. The germline V gene has CDR1 SQVTM and CDR2 ANQGSEA. The DNA for the CDR3 is TGCAGCGTTAAGACTAGCGGGGGTTGGGTGCAGTACTTC. This codes for CSVKTSGGWVQYF.

This clonotype was observed at least ten times. The chain has TRBV6-1 and TRBJ2-3, with TRBD1 matching 12 bases. This CDR3 region has 14 residues. V gave up 10 bases and J gave up 6 bases; unmatched junction bases: 8. The germline gives CDR1 MNHNS, CDR2 SASEGT. The CDR3 nucleotides read TGTGCCACCTCGGGACAGGGGGCTGGCGATACGCAGTATTTT. The encoded protein is CATSGQGAGDTQYF.

This clonotype was detected only a few times. The gene calls are TRBV27 and TRBJ2-1, with 13 bases lining up with TRBD2. J lost 9 bases, V lost 5 bases, and 7 bases had no gene match. Germline V gene sequence: CDR1 MNHEY, CDR2 SMNVEV (reference sequence). The CDR3 sequence is 15 residues long. The CDR3 bases are TGTGCCAGCAGTCCTGGGACTAGCGGGAAGAGTGAGCAGTTCTTC. Protein product: CASSPGTSGKSEQFF.

The V gene is TRBV28, the J gene TRBJ1-4, with D perhaps TRBD1 (5 bases). CDR3 length equals 16 residues. The germline CDR1 and CDR2 sequences are MDHEN and SYDVKM. Trimming stripped 6 bases from V and 7 bases from J, with 21 bases between. The CDR3 sequence: CASRPATGAGGEKLFF. The CDR3 nucleotides are TGTGCCAGCAGGCCCGCGACCGGGGCCGGTGGTGAAAAACTGTTTTTT.

CDR3 in amino acids: CASSQDGQGYTDTQYF. In DNA, the CDR3 is TGCGCCAGCAGCCAAGACGGACAGGGCTACACAGATACGCAGTATTTT. The chain joins TRBV4-1 to TRBJ2-3; TRBD1 agrees at 8 bases. V lost 0 bases, J lost 2 bases, and 4 bases stayed unmatched. From germline, CDR1 is MGHRA and CDR2 YSYEKL. The CDR3 length is 16 residues.

V is TRBV19 and J is TRBJ2-1; a weak D match, TRBD1 (5 bases). V was cut by 8 bases and J by 5 bases, with 16 bases left in between. CDR1 and CDR2 from the germline V gene are LNHDA and SQIVND (reference sequence). This CDR3 is built from 14 residues. The chain's CDR3 is CASGWQGVDNEQFF. Here the CDR3 DNA reads TGTGCCAGTGGGTGGCAGGGTGTCGACAATGAGCAGTTCTTC.

The J gene is TRBJ1-2, the V gene TRBV20-1, with D uncertain. CDR3 length: 13 residues. Germline CDR1 DFQATT, CDR2 SNEGSKA (reference sequence). Trimming removed 1 base at V and 8 bases at J, with 14 bases between. The CDR3 protein is CSARVAGGSGYTF. DNA for the CDR3: TGCAGTGCTAGAGTTGCGGGAGGCTCCGGCTACACCTTC.

This clonotype has just a few counts. The chain has TRBV28 and TRBJ2-5, with 8 positions matching TRBD2. The germline V gene encodes CDR1 MDHEN and CDR2 SYDVKM. Losses at the gene ends were 3 bases for V and 4 bases for J; bases not matched to a gene: 10. This CDR3 comprises 16 residues. CDR3 loop: CASSLGERGPIETQYF. CDR3 nucleotide sequence: TGTGCCAGCAGTTTGGGTGAGCGGGGGCCAATAGAGACCCAGTACTTC.

The chain employs TRBV20-1 and TRBJ1-5; the match to TRBD1 covers 9 bases. This CDR3 spans 15 amino acids. Per the germline V gene, CDR1 is DFQATT and CDR2 is SNEGSKA (reference sequence). V lost 6 bases to trimming and J lost 3 bases; unmatched junction nucleotides: 9. The chain's CDR3 is CSAMTGGRVNQPQHF. The CDR3 DNA reads as TGCAGTGCAATGACAGGGGGACGGGTCAATCAGCCCCAGCATTTT.

There are a few counts of this clonotype. CDR3 loop: CASSIQGANEQFF. As DNA, the CDR3 is TGTGCCAGCAGTATACAGGGGGCTAATGAGCAGTTCTTC. The chain combines TRBV25-1 with TRBJ2-1; 9 bases map to TRBD1. This CDR3 has 13 residues. Germline CDR1 is MGHDK and CDR2 is SYGVNS. Trimming took 5 bases from V and 7 from J; bases not matched to a gene: 3.

At least ten counts were recorded for this clonotype. The gene calls are TRBV6-1 and TRBJ2-3, with D perhaps matching TRBD2 (5 bases). The CDR3 totals 15 residues. Germline V CDR1 and CDR2: MNHNS, SASEGT. The germline V and J ends were trimmed by 6 bases and 1 base, with 14 bases remaining between them. This CDR3 reads CASRPWTSRTDTQYF. As DNA, the CDR3 is TGTGCCAGCAGGCCGTGGACTTCCCGCACAGATACGCAGTATTTT.

This clonotype was recorded many times. V is TRBV18 and J is TRBJ1-1; no clear D gene. The V and J ends lost 8 bases and 0 bases respectively, with 7 bases between them. Germline V gives CDR1 KGHSH, CDR2 LQKENI. The CDR3 is 12 amino acids. Here the CDR3 reads CASSPLNTEAFF. DNA for the CDR3: TGTGCCAGCAGCCCGTTGAACACTGAAGCTTTCTTT.

This clonotype was detected many times. The chain employs TRBV27 and TRBJ2-1; perhaps TRBD2 as D (6 bases). Trimming removed 6 bases at V and 7 bases at J, with 16 bases between. This CDR3 contains 14 residues. CDR1 and CDR2 (germline): MNHEY, SMNVEV (reference sequence). CDR3 in amino acids: CASSTGGTWNEQFF. The CDR3 DNA follows: TGTGCCAGCAGCACAGGAGGGACCTGGAATGAGCAGTTCTTC.

V is TRBV19 and J is TRBJ1-2, with TRBD1 identical over 8 bases. This CDR3 has 15 amino acids. Germline CDR1 and CDR2: LNHDA and SQIVND (reference sequence). With V trimmed by 9 bases and J by 3 bases, 12 bases remained unmatched. The CDR3 region has the DNA TGTGCCAGCACGGACAGGGTCCACCCTCACTATGGCTACACCTTC. This encodes CASTDRVHPHYGYTF.

This clonotype occurred many times. The chain joins TRBV7-8 to TRBJ2-3, with D hard to call. Per the germline V gene, CDR1 is SGHVS and CDR2 is FQNEAQ. V shed 5 bases and J shed 8 bases, with 23 bases lying between them. This CDR3 is 16 amino acids long. The CDR3, as DNA: TGTGCCAGCAGCCAATCGGATATATTCTTCTCGGGTACGCAGTATTTT. Translated, it gives CASSQSDIFFSGTQYF.

This clonotype was detected only a few times. The chain uses TRBV9 and TRBJ2-7; D is perhaps TRBD2 (6 bases). The CDR3 length is 14 residues. The germline V and J ends were trimmed by 0 bases and 2 bases, with 9 bases remaining between them. Germline V gives CDR1 SGDLS, CDR2 YYNGEE. The CDR3 loop is CASSVGGETYEQYF. The CDR3 bases are TGTGCCAGCAGCGTAGGGGGGGAAACCTACGAGCAGTACTTC.

This clonotype was recorded at least ten times. V and J are TRBV24-1 and TRBJ2-1, with TRBD2 matching over 10 bases. Losses at the gene ends were 9 bases for V and 4 bases for J; bases not matched to a gene: 11. The CDR3 has 16 residues. In germline, CDR1 is KGHDR, CDR2 SFDVKD. The CDR3 is CATGQGKAGGYNEQFF. The CDR3 DNA reads TGTGCCACCGGACAGGGAAAAGCGGGAGGGTACAATGAGCAGTTCTTC.

Points on this clonotype: This may stem from a read error, because a much larger clone lies one nucleotide away. The chain has TRBV29-1 and TRBJ1-2, with D possibly TRBD1 on 6 matching bases. This CDR3 comprises 12 residues. V was clipped by 6 bases and J by 12 bases, with 20 bases between them. The V gene's germline CDR1 is SQVTM and CDR2 ANQGSEA. The CDR3 here is CSVRTVGVGHTF. The CDR3 DNA reads as TGCAGCGTGCGGACAGTAGGGGTAGGCCACACCTTC.